This T cell receptor (beta chain) was captured in a study of blood T cell repertoires in COVID-19. Study overall: Sources were T cells, B-cell-depleted T cells, or PBMCs; the material itself was cDNA or gDNA.

Data came from immunoSEQ multiplex PCR; TCRdb stores just in-frame clones and leaves some out. The sample contains 250,000 or so clones, approximately 78% of which appear only once. Germline V CDR1 and CDR2: MNHEY, SVGAGI. Deletions cut 6 bases from V and 11 bases from J, with 25 bases between. The CDR3 totals 15 residues. Sequencing input: peripheral blood. This receptor was identified in a woman younger than 30 with acute or convalescent COVID-19. This rearrangement joins TRBV6-5 to TRBJ1-2; TRBD1 is a possible D gene (6 bases). CDR3 residues: CASRETGSPLIGYTF. In nucleotides, the CDR3 is TGTGCCAGCAGGGAGACAGGTTCCCCACTTATTGGTTACACCTTC.